Below, 13 T cell receptor beta chains from the same sample are listed, as sequenced in a study of CD8+CD57+ T cells in acquired aplastic anemia. Genomic DNA acted as the template from which TCR beta VDJ combination and CDR3 sequence profiling were carried out. MiXCR, applied by TCRdb to the reads, yields one record per CDR3 protein. The sample shows about 180,000 distinct CDR3 sequences, 55% to 65% of them seen only once. It was patients with CD8+CD57+ cell expansion by flow cytometry who were chosen for sequencing. What was sequenced was sorted CD4+, CD8+, or CD8+CD57+ T cells (not recorded which) from PBMCs. All receptors derive from a human donor with aplastic anemia.

V usage is TRBV7-2 and J usage is TRBJ1-6, with unresolved D. The CDR3 extends over 16 amino acids. The germline V gene has CDR1 SGHTA and CDR2 FQGNSA. V was pared by 5 bases and J by 7 bases, with 18 bases between. The CDR3 sequence is CASSRRTDTPNSPLHF. The CDR3 region has the DNA TGTGCCAGCAGCCGTCGAACGGATACCCCGAATTCACCCCTCCACTTT.

The chain combines TRBV4-2 with TRBJ1-5, with 7 nucleotides matching TRBD1. Germline V CDR1 and CDR2: LGHNA, YNFKEQ. The CDR3 runs 16 residues. Germline trimming cut 0 bases from V and 6 bases from J; bases unmatched to any gene: 8. CDR3 residues: CASSQDLAGGGQPQHF. CDR3 DNA: TGTGCCAGCAGCCAAGACCTGGCAGGGGGAGGTCAGCCCCAGCATTTT.

This chain uses TRBV7-4 with TRBJ2-5; 9 bases are a match to TRBD2. Per germline, CDR1 SGHVT and CDR2 SQSDAQ. Losses at the gene ends were 5 bases for V and 5 bases for J; bases not matched to a gene: 9. There are 15 residues in the CDR3. The CDR3 coding sequence is TGTGCCAGCAGCCAAGGACTAGCGTCAGGGGAGACCCAGTACTTC. Its translation: CASSQGLASGETQYF.

Many counts were recorded for this clonotype. The chain recombines TRBV2 with TRBJ2-1, with TRBD2 matching 9 bases. Germline loops: CDR1 SNHLY, CDR2 FYNNEI. V was pared by 4 bases and J by 9 bases, with 7 bases of the junction left unmatched. The CDR3 spans 14 residues. The CDR3 coding sequence is TGTGCCAGCAGTGGGGGACTAGCCTGGGGTGAGCAGTTCTTC. Protein sequence: CASSGGLAWGEQFF.

CDR3 sequence reads: CASSEQGQSNTGELFF. The CDR3 DNA sequence: TGTGCCAGCAGTGAGCAGGGACAGTCGAACACCGGGGAGCTGTTTTTT. V gene TRBV2 combines with J gene TRBJ2-2, with TRBD1 identical over 7 bases. Per the germline V gene, CDR1 is SNHLY and CDR2 is FYNNEI. This CDR3 contains 16 residues. Trimming took 3 bases from V and 0 from J; bases not matched to a gene: 4.

This chain links TRBV15 with TRBJ2-7, with 9 positions matching TRBD1. Germline V gene data show CDR1 as LNHNV and CDR2 as YYDKDF (reference sequence). The CDR3 totals 14 residues. V shed 4 bases and J 5 bases; nucleotides not matched to a gene: 6. This CDR3 reads CATSTRRTGDEQYF. CDR3 in DNA: TGTGCCACCAGCACCCGAAGGACAGGGGACGAGCAGTACTTC. Drawing the rest from reference TRBV15 and TRBJ2-7, the complete variable domain is DAMVIQNPRYQVTQFGKPVTLSCSQTLNHNVMYWYQQKSSQAPKLLFHYYDKDFNNEADTPDNFQSRRPNTSFCFLDIRSPGLGDTAMYLCATSTRRTGDEQYFGPGTRLTVT.

This clonotype has a handful of counts. The chain carries TRBV12-3 or TRBV12-4 and TRBJ1-1; D call uncertain. This CDR3 region has 13 residues. V gave up 3 bases and J gave up 0 bases, with 5 bases separating them. The CDR3 DNA sequence: TGTGCCAGCAGTTTTCAGATGAACACTGAAGCTTTCTTT. Translation gives CASSFQMNTEAFF.

The gene calls are TRBV9 and TRBJ2-2, with D perhaps TRBD2 (5 bases). V was pared by 2 bases and J by 7 bases, with 12 bases between. The CDR3 extends over 14 amino acids. From germline, CDR1 is SGDLS and CDR2 YYNGEE. CDR3 in amino acids: CASSVEPGDGELFF. CDR3 DNA: TGTGCCAGCAGCGTGGAACCCGGGGACGGGGAGCTGTTTTTT.

The genes are TRBV7-2 and TRBJ1-2; 7 positions match TRBD1. This CDR3 spans 14 amino acids. Trimming removed 5 bases from V and 6 bases from J; junction bases left unmatched: 9. Germline CDR1 and CDR2: SGHTA and FQGNSA. The CDR3 sequence: CASSNRQGNHGYTF. The CDR3 DNA is TGTGCCAGCAGCAACCGACAGGGAAACCATGGCTACACCTTC.

The chain has TRBV12-3 or TRBV12-4 and TRBJ1-1; D is ambiguous. V dropped 1 base and J dropped 0 bases, with 6 bases sitting between them. The CDR3 runs 14 residues. The CDR3 DNA reads as TGTGCCAGCAGTTTAGAAATAATGAACACTGAAGCTTTCTTT. It translates to CASSLEIMNTEAFF.

This clonotype was detected many times. The V and J genes are TRBV29-1 and TRBJ2-2; D not certain. CDR1 and CDR2 (germline): SQVTM, ANQGSEA. There are 13 residues in the CDR3. V was trimmed by 7 bases and J by 0 bases, leaving 9 bases between them. Written as DNA, the CDR3 is TGCAGCGGTACAGAGGCGAACACCGGGGAGCTGTTTTTT. This codes for CSGTEANTGELFF.

J is TRBJ2-1 and V is TRBV9, with 10 bases aligning to TRBD1. Trimming cost V 0 bases and J 4 bases; bases outside gene matches: 4. CDR3 length equals 16 residues. CDR1 and CDR2 from the germline V gene are SGDLS and YYNGEE. This CDR3 reads CASSVVTGGPYNEQFF. In DNA, the CDR3 is TGTGCCAGCAGCGTAGTGACAGGGGGCCCTTACAATGAGCAGTTCTTC.

The rearrangement links TRBV20-1 to TRBJ2-7, with 8 bases fitting TRBD1. Germline V gene sequence: CDR1 DFQATT, CDR2 SNEGSKA (reference sequence). Losses at the gene ends were 4 bases for V and 2 bases for J; bases not matched to a gene: 7. This CDR3 is 14 amino acids long. CDR3 nucleotides: TGCAGTGCTACTCCCGGGACAGGAGCCTACGAGCAGTACTTC. Amino acids: CSATPGTGAYEQYF.